Presented here are 23 T cell receptor beta chains from one specimen sequenced in a study of CD4 T cell repertoires and nickel. TCRdb reprocessed the RT-PCR reads via MiXCR and lists one record per CDR3 protein. The sample contains about 620 distinct CDR3 sequences, approximately 44% of which appear only once. The sequenced material came from CD4+ T cells from blood, not recorded whether cultured. Source of these receptors: a human donor in a nickel allergy study, with or without nickel allergy (not recorded which). It is not recorded whether this sample comes from one donor or several.

This clonotype was detected a few times. V is TRBV20-1 and J is TRBJ2-3; possibly TRBD2 for D (7 bases). V shed 6 bases and J shed 1 base, with 20 bases lying between them. CDR3 size: 16 residues. CDR1 and CDR2 (germline): DFQATT, SNEGSKA (reference sequence). The CDR3 reads CSANPRGGGRTDTQYF. CDR3 in DNA: TGCAGTGCAAACCCGAGGGGAGGGGGTCGCACAGATACGCAGTATTTT.

The rearrangement links TRBV7-2 to TRBJ1-5, with 10 nucleotides matching TRBD1. This CDR3 spans 15 amino acids. V was clipped by 0 bases and J by 5 bases; unmatched bases: 1. CDR1 SGHTA and CDR2 FQGNSA come from the germline V gene. The CDR3 here is CASSLAGQGYQPQHF. The CDR3 DNA follows: TGTGCCAGCAGCTTAGCGGGACAGGGGTATCAGCCCCAGCATTTT.

J is TRBJ1-6 and V is TRBV27; no reliable D call. Germline values: CDR1 MNHEY, CDR2 SMNVEV (reference sequence). The germline V and J ends were trimmed by 7 bases and 7 bases, with 17 bases remaining between them. The CDR3 is 15 residues long. The CDR3 DNA is TGTGCCAGCACCTTTCGGGCAGGAAGAAATTCACCCCTCCACTTT. Translation: CASTFRAGRNSPLHF.

This clonotype was observed a few times. DNA for the CDR3: TGTGCCAGCAGTTACTCAGGTAGCACAGATACGCAGTATTTT. This encodes CASSYSGSTDTQYF. V and J are TRBV6-5 and TRBJ2-3; D is unclear. This CDR3 comprises 14 residues. V was cut by 0 bases and J by 0 bases, with 4 bases left in between. The germline V gene encodes CDR1 MNHEY and CDR2 SVGAGI.

This clonotype was counted a few times. The chain carries TRBV6-6 and TRBJ1-6, with a weak D call TRBD1 (5 bases). V was pared by 3 bases and J by 8 bases, with 11 bases between. In germline, CDR1 is MNHNY, CDR2 SVGAGI (reference sequence). The CDR3 consists of 14 residues. CDR3 protein: CASSYRDGDSPLHF. As DNA, the CDR3 is TGTGCCAGCAGTTATCGGGACGGGGATTCACCCCTCCACTTT.

The genes are TRBV5-1 and TRBJ2-3, with 8 bases aligning to TRBD2. The J segment lost 2 bases and the V segment lost 5 bases, leaving 10 bases of the junction unmatched. The CDR3 sequence is 16 residues long. Germline V gives CDR1 SGHRS, CDR2 YFSETQ. Here the CDR3 reads CASRDISGGPTDTQYF. The CDR3 DNA is TGCGCCAGCAGAGATATCAGCGGGGGACCCACAGATACGCAGTATTTT. The entire variable domain, with the rest obtained from reference TRBV5-1 and TRBJ2-3, is as follows: KAGVTQTPRYLIKTRGQQVTLSCSPISGHRSVSWYQQTPGQGLQFLFEYFSETQRNKGNFPGRFSGRQFSNSRSEMNVSTLELGDSALYLCASRDISGGPTDTQYFGPGTRLTVL.

This clonotype was found a few times. The chain links TRBV3-1 to TRBJ1-1; D not resolved. The CDR3 is made up of 13 amino acids. Trimming stripped 4 bases from V and 1 base from J, with 7 bases between. Germline V gene lookup returns CDR1 LGHDT and CDR2 YNNKEL (reference sequence). The CDR3 DNA reads as TGTGCCAGCAGCCGCGGTGGGAACACTGAAGCTTTCTTT. Protein sequence: CASSRGGNTEAFF. Full variable domain (outside the CDR3, taken from reference TRBV3-1 and TRBJ1-1): DTAVSQTPKYLVTQMGNDKSIKCEQNLGHDTMYWYKQDSKKFLKIMFSYNNKELIINETVPNRFSPKSPDKAHLNLHINSLELGDSAVYFCASSRGGNTEAFFGQGTRLTVV.

There are a few counts of this clonotype. CDR3: CASSLYGDSRRNEQFF. CDR3 nucleotides: TGTGCCAGCAGCTTGTATGGGGACAGCCGACGCAATGAGCAGTTCTTC. The chain recombines TRBV5-5 with TRBJ2-1, with 7 bases fitting TRBD1. V dropped 1 base and J dropped 6; count of bases not matched to a gene: 10. In germline, CDR1 is SGHKS, CDR2 YYEKEE (reference sequence). CDR3 length: 16 amino acids.

The chain joins TRBV20-1 to TRBJ1-1; a possible D gene is TRBD1 (5 bases). The V end was cut by 6 bases, the J end by 4 bases, with 24 bases between. In germline, CDR1 is DFQATT, CDR2 SNEGSKA (reference sequence). The CDR3 consists of 16 residues. CDR3: CSAVPLGTPLGTEAFF. CDR3 in DNA: TGCAGTGCCGTACCCCTAGGGACCCCATTAGGCACTGAAGCTTTCTTT.

Only a few counts were recorded for this clonotype. The chain couples TRBV6-2 or TRBV6-3 to TRBJ1-2; a weak D match, TRBD1 (5 bases). CDR3 length: 13 amino acids. In germline, CDR1 is MNHEY, CDR2 SVGEGT. V was clipped by 10 bases and J by 3 bases, with 15 bases between them. The CDR3 bases are TGTGCCACCCGGAGCAGGGCCCACTATGGCTACACCTTC. Translating gives CATRSRAHYGYTF.

V and J are TRBV7-8 and TRBJ1-6; D unresolved. Trimming removed 1 base at V and 2 bases at J, with 9 bases between. The CDR3 spans 16 residues. CDR1 SGHVS and CDR2 FQNEAQ come from the germline V gene. The CDR3 bases are TGTGCCAGCAGCTTAGGAGGGCCTGCCTATAATTCACCCCTCCACTTT. Protein sequence: CASSLGGPAYNSPLHF.

By its share, this clonotype is large (0.1 to 1%). V is TRBV4-3 and J is TRBJ2-1; TRBD2 aligns across 11 bases. CDR3 size: 15 residues. V gave up 4 bases and J gave up 7 bases; unmatched junction bases: 6. Germline V gene sequence: CDR1 LGHNA, CDR2 YSLEER. The CDR3 DNA follows: TGCGCCAGCAGCCTTCTAGCGGGGGGTAGAAATGAGCAGTTCTTC. Residues: CASSLLAGGRNEQFF.

The chain uses TRBV4-3 and TRBJ2-5; 9 positions match TRBD1. Germline V gene data show CDR1 as LGHNA and CDR2 as YSLEER. The J segment lost 5 bases and the V segment lost 1 base, leaving 11 bases of the junction unmatched. This CDR3 spans 17 amino acids. The CDR3 coding sequence is TGCGCCAGCAGCCAAGGCGTCCCGACAGGGGGTTTGGAGACCCAGTACTTC. It specifies CASSQGVPTGGLETQYF.

The chain has TRBV7-6 and TRBJ2-2; D might be TRBD1 (6 bases). The V gene's germline CDR1 is SGHVS and CDR2 FNYEAQ. V lost 3 bases, J lost 1 base, and 15 bases lay in between. The CDR3 sequence is 17 residues long. The CDR3 DNA reads TGTGCCAGCAGCTTTCGACCGGGACAACTGAACACCGGGGAGCTGTTTTTT. The encoded protein is CASSFRPGQLNTGELFF.

This chain uses TRBV7-9 with TRBJ2-3, with no clear D. V dropped 7 bases and J dropped 6 bases, with 11 bases sitting between them. Germline V CDR1 and CDR2: SEHNR, FQNEAQ (reference sequence). CDR3 length equals 12 residues. The CDR3 reads CASILRPDTQYF. In DNA, the CDR3 is TGTGCCAGCATTCTTAGGCCCGATACGCAGTATTTT.

In its sample, this clonotype was seen a few times. The chain combines TRBV4-3 with TRBJ1-5, with D unclear. With 1 base removed from V and 5 bases from J, the gap between germline ends came to 12 bases. The CDR3 has 15 residues. The germline CDR1 and CDR2 sequences are LGHNA and YSLEER. The DNA of the CDR3 is TGCGCCAGCAGCCAAGGATTCCAGGACCATCAGCCCCAGCATTTT. Protein: CASSQGFQDHQPQHF.

Note on this clonotype: A junction boundary mismatches the germline segment, possibly from a read error. The chain recombines TRBV6-5 with TRBJ2-1, with 12 bases fitting TRBD2. The CDR3 covers 15 residues. CDR1 MNHEY and CDR2 SVGAGI come from the germline V gene. CDR3 sequence (DNA): TGTGCCAGCAGTTACTCCGACCCGGGACTAGCGGGCGTTCACTTC. The encoded protein is CASSYSDPGLAGVHF.

V and J are TRBV7-2 and TRBJ2-6; maybe TRBD1 (5 bases). V was trimmed by 5 bases and J by 0 bases, leaving 11 bases between them. Per the germline V gene, CDR1 is SGHTA and CDR2 is FQGNSA. There are 16 residues in the CDR3. CDR3 protein: CASSPRANSGANVLTF. The CDR3 DNA reads TGTGCCAGCAGCCCCAGGGCTAACTCTGGGGCCAACGTCCTGACTTTC.

This clonotype appeared a single time. V and J are TRBV7-2 and TRBJ2-2; D is perhaps TRBD1 (5 bases). The CDR3 sequence is 15 residues long. The V end lost 2 bases, the J end lost 7 bases, and 14 bases lay between the germline ends. Germline CDR1 SGHTA, CDR2 FQGNSA. CDR3 protein: CASSLSRALVGELFF. In DNA, the CDR3 is TGTGCCAGCAGCTTATCCAGGGCTTTGGTCGGGGAGCTGTTTTTT.

The chain joins TRBV3-1 to TRBJ1-2; possible D gene TRBD1, 6 bases. Germline CDR1 LGHDT, CDR2 YNNKEL (reference sequence). Trimming pared 3 bases from V and 4 bases from J, leaving 12 bases between. The CDR3 runs 14 residues. CDR3 residues: CASSHPEGVYGYTF. Here the CDR3 DNA reads TGTGCCAGCAGCCATCCTGAGGGGGTCTATGGCTACACCTTC.

This clonotype was seen a handful of times. This rearrangement joins TRBV28 to TRBJ1-1, with 8 nucleotides matching TRBD1. J lost 1 base, V lost 4 bases, and 5 bases had no gene match. The germline V gene encodes CDR1 MDHEN and CDR2 SYDVKM. The length of the CDR3 is 15 residues. DNA for the CDR3: TGTGCCAGCAGTTCCCGGGACAGGACGAACACTGAAGCTTTCTTT. This gives the protein CASSSRDRTNTEAFF.

The gene calls are TRBV7-2 and TRBJ2-7, with 7 bases identical to TRBD2. The germline gives CDR1 SGHTA, CDR2 FQGNSA. The CDR3 runs to 14 residues. V shed 5 bases, J shed 7 bases, and the junction held 11 bases outside the gene matches. The CDR3 reads CASSRGTTHGEQYF. Here the CDR3 DNA reads TGTGCCAGCAGCCGTGGGACTACTCATGGGGAGCAGTACTTC.

The chain recombines TRBV15 with TRBJ2-7; a possible D gene is TRBD1 (6 bases). The CDR3 totals 15 residues. Per germline, CDR1 LNHNV and CDR2 YYDKDF (reference sequence). The V gene lost 0 bases and the J gene lost 6 bases, with 15 bases spanning the gap. The DNA of the CDR3 is TGTGCCACCAGCAGAGATCGCAACAGGGTAGGCGAGCAGTACTTC. It yields the protein CATSRDRNRVGEQYF. The variable domain in full, with the rest retrieved from reference TRBV15 and TRBJ2-7, is DAMVIQNPRYQVTQFGKPVTLSCSQTLNHNVMYWYQQKSSQAPKLLFHYYDKDFNNEADTPDNFQSRRPNTSFCFLDIRSPGLGDTAMYLCATSRDRNRVGEQYFGPGTRLTVT.